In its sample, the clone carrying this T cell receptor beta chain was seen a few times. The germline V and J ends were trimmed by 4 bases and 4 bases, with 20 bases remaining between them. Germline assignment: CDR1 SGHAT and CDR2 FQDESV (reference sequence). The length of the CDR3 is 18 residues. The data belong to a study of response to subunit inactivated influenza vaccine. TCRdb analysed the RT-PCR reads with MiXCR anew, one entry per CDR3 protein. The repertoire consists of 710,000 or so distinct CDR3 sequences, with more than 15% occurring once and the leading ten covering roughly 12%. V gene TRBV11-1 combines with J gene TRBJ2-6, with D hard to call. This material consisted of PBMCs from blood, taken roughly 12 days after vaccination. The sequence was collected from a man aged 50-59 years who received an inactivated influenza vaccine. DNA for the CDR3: TGTGCCAGCAGCTCAGACGTCATAACAGCTCTCGGGGCCAACGTCCTGACTTTC. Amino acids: CASSSDVITALGANVLTF.